A single sample gave rise to the 11 T cell receptor beta chains below, sequenced in a study of PD-L1 blockade in urothelial cancer. The time point here: pretreatment peripheral blood. Measured with immunoSEQ multiplex PCR; TCRdb has only the in-frame clones, and not every one. The sample yields under 50,000 clones, 75% to 85% seen once. The sequences come from PBMCs, collected around atezolizumab (anti-PD-L1) treatment. The receptors here all came from a man aged 50 to 59 with urothelial cancer.

V usage is TRBV18 and J usage is TRBJ1-1; 8 positions match TRBD1. The CDR3 is made up of 18 amino acids. V trimming: 4 bases; J trimming: 0 bases; junction bases outside the gene matches: 13. The V gene's germline CDR1 is KGHSH and CDR2 LQKENI. CDR3 protein: CASSQVLGQGGMNTEAFF. The CDR3 bases are TGTGCCAGCTCACAGGTTTTAGGACAGGGTGGGATGAACACTGAAGCTTTCTTT.

The gene calls are TRBV5-1 and TRBJ2-6, with a tentative D call TRBD1 (6 bases). Deletions cut 0 bases from V and 1 base from J, with 11 bases between. Germline loops: CDR1 SGHRS, CDR2 YFSETQ. This CDR3 has 17 amino acids. The CDR3 DNA is TGCGCCAGCAGCTTGGCACCACAGGGATCTGGGGCCAACGTCCTGACTTTC. Residues: CASSLAPQGSGANVLTF.

V usage is TRBV27 and J usage is TRBJ2-1, with 11 bases aligning to TRBD2. With 8 bases clipped from V and 9 bases from J, the junction kept 6 bases outside the gene matches. The CDR3 totals 13 residues. CDR1 is MNHEY, CDR2 SMNVEV, per germline (reference sequence). The CDR3 region has the DNA TGTGCCAGCGTTAGCGGGGGGGCTGGTGAGCAGTTCTTC. It is translated as CASVSGGAGEQFF.

The chain has TRBV2 and TRBJ1-4; D uncertain. Germline V gene sequence: CDR1 SNHLY, CDR2 FYNNEI. Trimming removed 0 bases from V and 8 bases from J, with 13 bases in between. This CDR3 region has 15 residues. In DNA, the CDR3 is TGTGCCAGCAGTGAAGCGCCACAGAAATGGGAAAAACTGTTTTTT. Residues: CASSEAPQKWEKLFF.

CDR3 amino acids: CATSRDKARGIYGYTF. DNA of the CDR3: TGTGCCACCAGCAGAGATAAGGCCAGGGGCATCTATGGCTACACCTTC. V is TRBV15 and J is TRBJ1-2; D is perhaps TRBD1 (6 bases). The V end lost 0 bases, the J end lost 4 bases, and 15 bases lay between the germline ends. The CDR3 loop spans 16 amino acids. From germline, CDR1 is LNHNV and CDR2 YYDKDF (reference sequence).

The V and J genes are TRBV10-3 and TRBJ2-1, with 9 bases lining up with TRBD2. J gave up 4 bases and V 7 bases, and 11 bases lay outside the gene matches. This CDR3 region has 16 residues. Germline CDR1 is ENHRY and CDR2 is SYGVKD. The CDR3 loop reads CAINRQLAGAYNEQFF. The CDR3 DNA is TGTGCCATCAATCGGCAGTTAGCGGGGGCTTACAATGAGCAGTTCTTC.

The V and J genes are TRBV27 and TRBJ1-2; maybe TRBD1 (6 bases). The germline V gene encodes CDR1 MNHEY and CDR2 SMNVEV (reference sequence). The CDR3 totals 14 residues. Trimming removed 4 bases at V and 7 bases at J, with 16 bases between. In DNA, the CDR3 is TGTGCCAGCAGTTCGGGTGGGAGGGGGGGTGGCTACACCTTC. Its protein is CASSSGGRGGGYTF.

The V gene is TRBV7-9, the J gene TRBJ1-1, with D perhaps TRBD1 (6 bases). The length of the CDR3 is 15 residues. Between the trimmed V and J ends, which lost 0 bases and 4 bases, there was a span of 12 bases. Germline CDR1 is SEHNR and CDR2 is FQNEAQ (reference sequence). The CDR3 here is CASSLAQGFITEAFF. The CDR3 coding sequence is TGTGCCAGCAGCTTAGCACAGGGTTTCATCACTGAAGCTTTCTTT.

The chain is built from TRBV5-1 and TRBJ1-1; maybe TRBD1 (5 bases). This CDR3 spans 15 amino acids. Germline CDR1 reads SGHRS; CDR2 reads YFSETQ. The ends were cut back, 0 bases at V and 3 bases at J, with 12 bases in the middle. CDR3 region: CASSLAAGKDTEAFF. As DNA, the CDR3 is TGCGCCAGCAGCTTGGCCGCAGGGAAGGACACTGAAGCTTTCTTT.

The V call is TRBV7-6, the J call TRBJ2-3, with D hard to call. This CDR3 contains 13 residues. Trimming pared 5 bases from V and 6 bases from J, leaving 12 bases between. Germline V lookup: CDR1 SGHVS, CDR2 FNYEAQ. The DNA of the CDR3 is TGTGCCAGCAGCCCCACCCCCGGGGATACGCAGTATTTT. Protein sequence: CASSPTPGDTQYF.

V is TRBV6-1 and J is TRBJ2-2; 8 bases match TRBD2. V was pared by 2 bases and J by 6 bases, with 8 bases of the junction left unmatched. The CDR3 runs 16 residues. Per the germline V gene, CDR1 is MNHNS and CDR2 is SASEGT. For the CDR3, the DNA is TGTGCCAGCAGTGAACCCCCGCGGGGGGCCTCCGGGGAGCTGTTTTTT. Protein: CASSEPPRGASGELFF.